This T cell receptor beta chain emerged from a study of OX40 agonist ivuxolimab in advanced cancers. Turning to the study itself: Dose-escalation patients were diagnosed with hepatocellular carcinoma, melanoma, renal cell cancer or head and neck cancer. Under the entry rules, prior anti-PD-1, anti-PD-L1 or anti-CTLA-4 therapy was allowed, and about 40% had some.

Comment on this clone: The antigen is undetermined.

The study's findings and limits: Among some nonresponders, normalized T-cell clonal expansion was also low. Doses of 0.1 to 3.0 mg/kg were accompanied by clonal expansion of CD4+ and CD8+ blood T cells by week 6.

There are 13 residues in the CDR3. The V end was cut by 3 bases, the J end by 0 bases, with 5 bases between. Germline V lookup: CDR1 SGDLS, CDR2 YYNGEE. Measured with immunoSEQ multiplex PCR; TCRdb has only the in-frame clones, and not every one. The table lists 55,000 to 75,000 clones, 85% to 90% of them singletons. This clonotype originated in an adult with an advanced solid tumor such as melanoma, head and neck, liver or kidney cancer. The source material was CD4+ or CD8+ T cells sorted from blood, sampled in a trial of the OX40 agonist ivuxolimab. The rearrangement links TRBV9 to TRBJ2-3, with D possibly TRBD2 on 5 matching bases. CDR3 in amino acids: CASSGTSTDTQYF. Here the CDR3 DNA reads TGTGCCAGCAGCGGGACTAGCACAGATACGCAGTATTTT.